The sequence of this TCR beta chain was determined in a study of graft-versus-host responses after intestinal transplantation. Across the whole study: Recipients underwent multivisceral, liver-intestinal, or isolated intestinal transplants. All of the recipients had induction that used anti-thymocyte globulin, then tacrolimus and steroids for around three years.

Of note for this clone: Its antigen remains unidentified.

The repertoire was sequenced with immunoSEQ multiplex PCR; TCRdb's copy has only in-frame clones and lacks some. The table records more than 90,000 clones, 80% to 95% of them present only once. Study-wide results and caveats: Investigators detected GvH clones in recipient marrow, with some emerging earlier in ileum or blood. Allografts of patients with graft-donor T cell macrochimerism showed high graft-versus-host to host-versus-graft clone ratios.

Between the trimmed V and J ends, which lost 6 bases and 2 bases, there was a span of 13 bases. From germline, CDR1 is SQVTM and CDR2 ANQGSEA. The CDR3 is made up of 14 amino acids. The material was unstimulated CD8+ T cells sorted from spleen or lymph node cells, obtained before intestinal transplant. This sequence originates from a human donor who received an intestinal transplant. This chain links TRBV29-1 with TRBJ2-2, with TRBD1 as a possible D gene (6 bases). The CDR3 DNA is TGCAGCGTACTAACAGGGACCAACACCGGGGAGCTGTTTTTT. Protein sequence: CSVLTGTNTGELFF.